The 14 T cell receptor beta chains listed next were all sequenced from one sample in a study of identical twins. Via MiXCR, TCRdb re-called the 5' RACE reads, giving one row per CDR3 protein. The sample records about 340,000 distinct CDR3 sequences, 9% to 15% being singletons. The data also belong to a second study, concerning yellow fever vaccine responses in identical twins.

Sequenced material: CD8+ T cells sorted from blood. All receptors derive from a woman younger than 30 in good health.

This clonotype has more than one count but fewer than ten. The rearrangement links TRBV5-1 to TRBJ1-1, with D perhaps TRBD1 (5 bases). The CDR3 spans 17 residues. V dropped 3 bases and J dropped 2 bases, with 20 bases sitting between them. Germline CDR1 SGHRS, CDR2 YFSETQ. This chain's CDR3 is CASSSVWGGGSNTEAFF. The CDR3 DNA reads TGCGCCAGCAGCTCGGTTTGGGGCGGTGGCAGCAACACTGAAGCTTTCTTT.

This clonotype showed up just a few times. This CDR3 reads CASSPLIPGGGETQYF. CDR3 in DNA: TGTGCCAGCAGCCCCCTCATTCCGGGGGGGGGCGAGACCCAGTACTTC. The V and J genes are TRBV6-1 and TRBJ2-5; 8 bases match TRBD2. The ends lost 6 bases at V and 5 bases at J; junction bases unmatched: 14. This CDR3 has 16 residues. Germline V gene data show CDR1 as MNHNS and CDR2 as SASEGT.

A single count supports this clonotype. A read error is possible here, since a much larger clone lies one base away. Because the CDR3 is missing its conserved closing phenylalanine or tryptophan, this is likely a read error. The V and J genes are TRBV7-9 and TRBJ2-3, with a tentative D call TRBD1 (6 bases). From germline, CDR1 is SEHNR and CDR2 FQNEAQ (reference sequence). The CDR3 has 16 residues. Between the trimmed V and J ends, which lost 5 bases and 2 bases, there was a span of 17 bases. DNA for the CDR3: TGTGCCAGCAGCGGCACAGAGGGACAATTCACAGATACGCAGTATCTT. It yields the protein CASSGTEGQFTDTQYL.

The table lists this clonotype with a few counts. The rearrangement joins TRBV19 to TRBJ2-1; D is perhaps TRBD1 or TRBD2 (5 bases each). Germline V gene sequence: CDR1 LNHDA, CDR2 SQIVND (reference sequence). Trimming took 9 bases from V and 2 from J, leaving 17 bases between them. The CDR3 totals 15 residues. CDR3 loop: CASKSGTSTYNEQFF. CDR3 coding DNA: TGTGCCAGCAAGTCCGGGACCTCTACCTACAATGAGCAGTTCTTC. The variable domain in full, completed from reference TRBV19 and TRBJ2-1, reads DGGITQSPKYLFRKEGQNVTLSCEQNLNHDAMYWYRQDPGQGLRLIYYSQIVNDFQKGDIAEGYSVSREKKESFPLTVTSAQKNPTAFYLCASKSGTSTYNEQFFGPGTRLTVL.

This clonotype was seen only a few times. This rearrangement joins TRBV28 to TRBJ2-3, with D tentatively TRBD1 or TRBD2 (5 bases each). V gave up 6 bases and J gave up 3 bases, with 22 bases separating them. The CDR3 loop spans 17 amino acids. Germline CDR1 is MDHEN and CDR2 is SYDVKM. CDR3 coding DNA: TGTGCCAGCAGCCTGGGAGAGACCCCGAGGGGTACAGATACGCAGTATTTT. Translated: CASSLGETPRGTDTQYF.

This clonotype has more than one count but fewer than ten. The chain couples TRBV27 to TRBJ1-1; D is uncertain. V lost 5 bases to trimming and J lost 3 bases, with 10 bases between them. This CDR3 is built from 13 residues. Looked up from germline, CDR1 is MNHEY and CDR2 is SMNVEV (reference sequence). CDR3 DNA sequence: TGTGCCAGCAGTCCCCGGGAATACACTGAAGCTTTCTTT. This codes for CASSPREYTEAFF.

V and J are TRBV20-1 and TRBJ2-7; D is uncertain. V shed 0 bases and J shed 6 bases, with 6 bases lying between them. The CDR3 spans 11 residues. CDR1 and CDR2 from the germline V gene are DFQATT and SNEGSKA (reference sequence). Here the CDR3 reads CSAREAAEQYF. The DNA of the CDR3 is TGCAGTGCTAGAGAGGCCGCCGAGCAGTACTTC.

This clonotype was picked up a small number of times. This chain joins TRBV7-9 and TRBJ2-7; perhaps TRBD1 as D (5 bases). The CDR3 has 14 amino acids. The germline gives CDR1 SEHNR, CDR2 FQNEAQ (reference sequence). The V end was cut by 5 bases, the J end by 5 bases, with 16 bases between. CDR3 sequence (DNA): TGTGCCAGCAGCCCCAATCAGGGCAGAGACGAGCAGTACTTC. It codes for CASSPNQGRDEQYF.

The J gene is TRBJ2-2, the V gene TRBV28, with unresolved D. V dropped 5 bases and J dropped 4 bases, with 11 bases sitting between them. Germline CDR1 reads MDHEN; CDR2 reads SYDVKM. This CDR3 comprises 14 residues. The CDR3 spells CASSPPSITGELFF. DNA for the CDR3: TGTGCCAGCAGTCCCCCTTCCATCACCGGGGAGCTGTTTTTT.

V and J are TRBV2 and TRBJ2-7, with D maybe TRBD2 (5 bases). Germline CDR1 and CDR2: SNHLY and FYNNEI. CDR3 length: 15 residues. The germline V and J ends were trimmed by 3 bases and 0 bases, with 12 bases remaining between them. Here the CDR3 reads CASSEGLASSYEQYF. In DNA, the CDR3 is TGTGCCAGCAGTGAGGGATTAGCGAGCTCCTACGAGCAGTACTTC.

This clonotype was detected only a few times. The genes are TRBV5-1 and TRBJ2-7, with TRBD1 matching over 7 bases. The germline V gene encodes CDR1 SGHRS and CDR2 YFSETQ. With 3 bases clipped from V and 2 bases from J, the junction kept 14 bases outside the gene matches. The CDR3 totals 17 residues. Here the CDR3 reads CASSSSRTGETAYEQYF. In DNA form, the CDR3 reads TGCGCCAGCAGCTCATCACGGACAGGCGAAACCGCCTACGAGCAGTACTTC. Full variable domain (missing parts from reference TRBV5-1 and TRBJ2-7): KAGVTQTPRYLIKTRGQQVTLSCSPISGHRSVSWYQQTPGQGLQFLFEYFSETQRNKGNFPGRFSGRQFSNSRSEMNVSTLELGDSALYLCASSSSRTGETAYEQYFGPGTRLTVT.

In this sample, this clonotype turned up a few times. V is TRBV6-1 and J is TRBJ2-7; D is uncertain. This CDR3 has 14 amino acids. Trimming shortened V by 3 bases and J by 3 bases, and 12 bases separated the two germline ends. Germline loops: CDR1 MNHNS, CDR2 SASEGT. The CDR3 DNA reads as TGTGCCAGCAGTGACCTGCCTTTAGACTACGAGCAGTACTTC. Its translation: CASSDLPLDYEQYF.

This clonotype was seen only a few times. V usage is TRBV3-1 and J usage is TRBJ1-1; D call uncertain. The length of the CDR3 is 15 residues. V dropped 0 bases and J dropped 5 bases, with 13 bases sitting between them. The germline V gene encodes CDR1 LGHDT and CDR2 YNNKEL (reference sequence). The CDR3 spells CASSQEVPGVTEAFF. CDR3 nucleotide sequence: TGTGCCAGCAGCCAAGAGGTCCCCGGTGTTACTGAAGCTTTCTTT.

This clonotype turned up a few times. This rearrangement joins TRBV6-1 to TRBJ2-7, with D unclear. Germline CDR1 and CDR2: MNHNS and SASEGT. The CDR3 is made up of 13 amino acids. V was trimmed by 1 base and J by 3 bases, leaving 7 bases between them. The CDR3, as DNA: TGTGCCAGCAGTGAAGGCAGCAGCTACGAGCAGTACGTC. Its protein product is CASSEGSSYEQYV.